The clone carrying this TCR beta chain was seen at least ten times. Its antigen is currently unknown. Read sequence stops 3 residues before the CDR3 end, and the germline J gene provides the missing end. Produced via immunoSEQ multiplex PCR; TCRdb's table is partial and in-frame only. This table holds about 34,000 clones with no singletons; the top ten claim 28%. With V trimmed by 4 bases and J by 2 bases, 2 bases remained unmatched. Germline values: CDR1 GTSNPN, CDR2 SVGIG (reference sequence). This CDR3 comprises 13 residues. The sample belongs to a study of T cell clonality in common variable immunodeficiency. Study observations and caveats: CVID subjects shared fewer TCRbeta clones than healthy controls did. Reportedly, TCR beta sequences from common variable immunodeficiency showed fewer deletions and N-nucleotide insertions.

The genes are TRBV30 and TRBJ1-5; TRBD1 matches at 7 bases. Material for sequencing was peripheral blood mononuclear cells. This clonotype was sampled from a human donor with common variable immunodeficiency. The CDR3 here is CAWTQGGNQPQHF. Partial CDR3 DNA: TGTGCCTGGACTCAGGGGGGCAATCAGCCC.